Detailed here is one TCR beta chain. Assay: immunoSEQ multiplex PCR; the TCRdb copy retains only in-frame clones and omits some. The table includes approximately 100,000 clones, under 75% detected once. These data are taken from a study of blood T cell repertoires in COVID-19. About the research overall: Acute-phase and convalescent COVID-19 samples originated in the United States, Italy and Spain.

The CDR3 contains 13 residues. The germline V gene encodes CDR1 KGHSH and CDR2 LQKENI. The V and J ends lost 3 bases and 9 bases, in that order; junction bases with no gene match: 5. The V gene is TRBV18, the J gene TRBJ2-1; TRBD2 agrees at 7 bases. Sequencing used peripheral blood. This clonotype originated in a man aged 80 or over with acute or convalescent COVID-19. This chain's CDR3 is CASSPGTGGEQFF. The CDR3 DNA reads TGTGCCAGCTCACCGGGAACGGGAGGTGAGCAGTTCTTC.